The next 16 T cell receptor beta chains were all read from a single sample in a study of CD8 T cells in ankylosing spondylitis. Whole-study results and caveats: Eight or nine highly homologous variants made up a TCR beta motif that seemed to typify ankylosing spondylitis blood.

Which antigens these TCRs recognize remains unknown. Each CDR3 protein gets one entry after TCRdb re-called the 5' RACE reads with MiXCR. The profile covers hundreds of thousands of distinct CDR3 sequences, with approximately 20% appearing a single time and roughly 46% taken by the ten largest. The sequencing sample was made of blood, either unsorted or a sorted T cell fraction (not recorded which). Receptors were obtained from a male donor with ankylosing spondylitis.

This clonotype showed up just a few times. J is TRBJ1-1 and V is TRBV11-3; D may be TRBD1 (5 bases). This CDR3 is 12 amino acids long. V was trimmed by 1 base and J by 6 bases, leaving 6 bases between them. The germline CDR1 and CDR2 sequences are SGHNT and YENEEA. The CDR3 region is CASSLGTPEAFF. CDR3 coding DNA: TGTGCCAGCAGCTTAGGGACACCTGAAGCTTTCTTT.

This clonotype was recorded a few times. Given the absence of the conserved phenylalanine or tryptophan at the CDR3 end, a read error is likely. The DNA is omitted, as the CDR3 cannot be located on it reliably, and the CDR3 follows TCRdb's listing. V gene TRBV7-9 combines with J gene TRBJ1-1; the table's D call, TRBD1, has no DNA check behind it. The CDR3 region is 11 residues in length, termini included. From germline, CDR1 is SEHNR and CDR2 FQNEAQ (reference sequence). The CDR3 is CASSLAAGMWL.

The CDR3 loop reads CATLQGTDIQYF. The CDR3 bases are TGTGCCACCCTACAGGGTACGGACATTCAGTACTTC. This chain connects TRBV15 to TRBJ2-4; D possibly corresponds to TRBD1 (6 bases). Germline V CDR1 and CDR2: LNHNV, YYDKDF (reference sequence). There are 12 residues in the CDR3. Trimming shortened V by 8 bases and J by 8 bases, and 13 bases separated the two germline ends.

This clonotype was seen a handful of times. V gene TRBV4-1 combines with J gene TRBJ1-3; possibly TRBD1 for D (5 bases). This CDR3 region has 16 residues. Between the trimmed V and J ends, which lost 7 bases and 0 bases, there was a span of 16 bases. The germline V gene has CDR1 MGHRA and CDR2 YSYEKL. CDR3 residues: CASTPRGGGSGNTIYF. DNA of the CDR3: TGCGCCAGCACCCCGCGGGGGGGGGGCTCTGGAAACACCATATATTTT.

A single count supports this clonotype. V gene TRBV9 combines with J gene TRBJ1-4; 8 bases match TRBD1. The junction had 3 bases not matched to a gene; V was cut back by 4 bases and J by 4 bases. Per the germline V gene, CDR1 is SGDLS and CDR2 is YYNGEE. There are 14 residues in the CDR3. The CDR3 here is CASSQTGVNEKLFF. In nucleotides, the CDR3 is TGTGCCAGCAGCCAGACAGGGGTTAATGAAAAACTGTTTTTT.

In this sample, this clonotype turned up a few times. The chain employs TRBV4-1 and TRBJ1-1; D call uncertain. Germline-derived CDR1 and CDR2 are MGHRA and YSYEKL. The CDR3 covers 14 residues. The ends were cut back, 4 bases at V and 3 bases at J, with 12 bases in the middle. The CDR3 sequence: CASSPRHLYTEAFF. For the CDR3, the DNA is TGCGCCAGCAGCCCCCGACACCTTTACACTGAAGCTTTCTTT.

In its sample, this clonotype was seen many times. The chain couples TRBV12-3 or TRBV12-4 to TRBJ1-5; possible D gene TRBD1, 5 bases. The CDR3 consists of 16 residues. Trimming removed 3 bases at V and 0 bases at J, with 12 bases between. As DNA, the CDR3 is TGTGCCAGCAGTTTTCTGGGGCCGGGTAGCAATCAGCCCCAGCATTTT. As protein: CASSFLGPGSNQPQHF.

This clonotype was detected only a few times. V usage is TRBV28 and J usage is TRBJ1-1; D is uncertain. Between the trimmed V and J ends, which lost 5 bases and 7 bases, there was a span of 17 bases. The germline gives CDR1 MDHEN, CDR2 SYDVKM. This CDR3 comprises 14 residues. Here the CDR3 reads CASSPSAGAIEAFF. CDR3 coding DNA: TGTGCCAGCAGTCCTAGCGCGGGCGCCATTGAAGCTTTCTTT.

Of note for this clonotype: At one boundary the junction diverges from the germline segment, which might be a read error. V is TRBV5-1 and J is TRBJ2-2, with D unresolved. The germline V gene encodes CDR1 SGHRS and CDR2 YFSETQ. This CDR3 spans 15 amino acids. This chain's CDR3 is CASILELGWTGELFF. The CDR3 DNA sequence: TGCGCCAGCATCTTGGAATTAGGGTGGACCGGGGAGCTGTTTTTT.

V gene TRBV20-1 combines with J gene TRBJ1-1; D not resolved. CDR3 size: 13 residues. V lost 0 bases and J lost 8, with 13 bases in between. From germline, CDR1 is DFQATT and CDR2 SNEGSKA (reference sequence). The CDR3 region has the DNA TGCAGTGCTAGAGATATTAGGGCGGAAGAAGCTTTCTTT. As protein: CSARDIRAEEAFF.

The gene calls are TRBV25-1 and TRBJ2-7; D unclear. V was clipped by 5 bases and J by 5 bases, with 7 bases between them. The CDR3 has 11 residues. CDR1 is MGHDK, CDR2 SYGVNS, per germline. For the CDR3, the DNA is TGTGCCAGCAGTTTCACGGACGAGCAGTACTTC. This translates into CASSFTDEQYF.

The chain carries TRBV7-9 and TRBJ2-1; 7 nucleotides line up with TRBD2. The CDR3 runs to 15 residues. Germline lookup yields CDR1 SEHNR and CDR2 FQNEAQ (reference sequence). After removal of 4 bases from V and 5 bases from J, the junction contained 8 bases not matched to a gene. The chain's CDR3 is CASSSRDYYHNEQFF. The CDR3 nucleotides are TGTGCCAGCAGCTCCCGGGACTACTACCACAATGAGCAGTTCTTC. The variable domain in full, with the rest retrieved from reference TRBV7-9 and TRBJ2-1, is DTGVSQNPRHKITKRGQNVTFRCDPISEHNRLYWYRQTLGQGPEFLTYFQNEAQLEKSRLLSDRFSAERPKGSFSTLEIQRTEQGDSAMYLCASSSRDYYHNEQFFGPGTRLTVL.

This clonotype has a handful of counts. V usage is TRBV6-1 and J usage is TRBJ2-7; tentative D call: TRBD1 (7 bases). CDR1 MNHNS and CDR2 SASEGT come from the germline V gene. Trimming left V 5 bases short and J 0 bases short, with 14 bases between. The CDR3 totals 15 residues. CDR3 in amino acids: CASSTPRDSSYEQYF. The CDR3, as DNA: TGTGCCAGCAGTACCCCGCGGGACAGCTCCTACGAGCAGTACTTC.

This clonotype was recorded many times. The chain has TRBV12-3 or TRBV12-4 and TRBJ2-2; D is unresolved. This CDR3 has 17 amino acids. The V and J ends lost 6 bases and 7 bases respectively, with 24 bases between them. CDR3 amino acids: CASSTGSKRPVVGELFF. DNA for the CDR3: TGTGCCAGCAGCACCGGGTCGAAGCGACCAGTGGTCGGGGAGCTGTTTTTT.

In its sample, this clonotype was seen many times. V is TRBV11-2 and J is TRBJ2-5; D is ambiguous. Germline loops: CDR1 SGHAT, CDR2 FQNNGV. V was cut by 1 base and J by 0 bases, with 6 bases left in between. The CDR3 is made up of 14 amino acids. In nucleotides, the CDR3 is TGTGCCAGCAGCTTAGTGCAGTACCAAGAGACCCAGTACTTC. Amino acids: CASSLVQYQETQYF.

This clonotype was detected a few times. The chain uses TRBV4-3 and TRBJ2-1; D unclear. CDR1 is LGHNA, CDR2 YSLEER, per germline. V gave up 0 bases and J gave up 6 bases, with 12 bases separating them. The CDR3 sequence is 15 residues long. In DNA, the CDR3 is TGCGCCAGCAGCCAAGATAGTGACAATAGCAATGAGCAGTTCTTC. It translates to CASSQDSDNSNEQFF.